This is a list of T cell receptor beta chains from one sample in a study of identical twins. Each CDR3 protein gets one entry after TCRdb re-called the 5' RACE reads with MiXCR. The data show about 100,000 distinct CDR3 sequences, 5.9% seen once. Material for sequencing was memory T cells sorted from blood. The receptors come from a woman aged 50 to 65 in good health. Each CDR3 is given with its conserved first and last residue. The D gene is left open where the match is weak. Size is omitted from some rows. Given values are once, few, many or a class for expanded clones.

d_gene,j_gene,v_gene,abundance,CDR3nt,CDR3aa
NA,TRBJ1-5,TRBV6-5,few,TGTGCCAGCAGTGGACACAATCAGCCCCAGCATTTT,CASSGHNQPQHF
NA,TRBJ2-5,TRBV15,NA,TGTGCCACCACTGACCCCGAGATGGAGACCCAGTACTTC,CATTDPEMETQYF
NA,TRBJ2-7,TRBV6-2/TRBV6-3,many,TGTGCCAGCAGTTTCCGGGCAGCTTACGAGCAGTACTTC,CASSFRAAYEQYF
TRBD2,TRBJ2-1,TRBV5-1,NA,TGCGCCAGCAGGAAGTGGGGCCAGGGACTAGCGGGAGAGGAATTGCAGTTCTTC,CASRKWGQGLAGEELQFF
NA,TRBJ2-5,TRBV3-1,many,TGTGCCAGCAGCCAAGCTGGGGCCCAGGAGACCCAGTACTTC,CASSQAGAQETQYF
TRBD2,TRBJ2-1,TRBV11-1,many,TGTGCCAGCAGCCTGGACCTAGCGGACCGATGGCAGTTCTTC,CASSLDLADRWQFF
TRBD1,TRBJ2-5,TRBV6-5,many,TGTGCCAGCAGTCGCCGGGACAGGGGGCCAAAGACCCAGTACTTC,CASSRRDRGPKTQYF
TRBD2,TRBJ2-3,TRBV25-1,many,TGTGCCAGCAGTGAGGACAGCGGGAGTAAAGATACGCAGTATTTT,CASSEDSGSKDTQYF
NA,TRBJ2-1,TRBV27,few,TGTGCCAGCAGTTTCTTTAACTCCTACAATGAGCAGTTCTTC,CASSFFNSYNEQFF
NA,TRBJ2-1,TRBV20-1,few,TGCAGTGTAGGGGGGGGCACGTATGAGCAGTTCTTC,CSVGGGTYEQFF
NA,TRBJ1-4,TRBV29-1,many,TGCAGCGTTGACGTGGCTGGTAATGAAAAACTGTTTTTT,CSVDVAGNEKLFF
NA,TRBJ2-1,TRBV24-1,NA,TGTGCCGGCCCTTTCGACAATGAGCAGTTCTTC,CAGPFDNEQFF
NA,TRBJ2-5,TRBV6-2/TRBV6-3,few,TGTGCCAGCTCCGGGACCCCCGCTACCCAGTACTTC,CASSGTPATQYF
TRBD2,TRBJ2-1,TRBV6-6,NA,TGTGCCGGCAGTTTCCCGACTAGCCAGACCTTCTACAATGAGCAGTTCTTC,CAGSFPTSQTFYNEQFF
TRBD2,TRBJ2-3,TRBV7-2,few,TGTGCCAGCAGCTATAGCGGGCGGGGCACAGATACGCAGTATTTT,CASSYSGRGTDTQYF
NA,TRBJ1-5,TRBV20-1,many,TGCAGTGCTAGGCGAGATAGCAATCAGCCCCAGCATTTT,CSARRDSNQPQHF
NA,TRBJ2-7,TRBV7-8,many,TGTGCCAGCAGCCAACAGGGAAGCTCCTACGAGCAGTACTTC,CASSQQGSSYEQYF
NA,TRBJ2-2,TRBV4-2,few,TGTGCCAGCAGCCTTAACCTACAGGGCACCGGGGAGCTGTTTTTT,CASSLNLQGTGELFF
NA,TRBJ2-1,TRBV30,few,TGTTGCCTCTCTCAGGGCAATGAGCAGTTCTTC,CCLSQGNEQFF
NA,TRBJ2-1,TRBV2,many,TGTGCCAGCAGTGGCGGTTTTGGAGCGGCCTACAATGAGCAGTTCTTC,CASSGGFGAAYNEQFF
TRBD2,TRBJ2-2,TRBV7-3,many,TGTGCCAGCAGTTGGGGACTAGGAGGAGAGGAGCTGTTTTTT,CASSWGLGGEELFF
TRBD2,TRBJ2-1,TRBV7-8,many,TGTGCCAGCAGCTCCCCTCTAGCGGGATCGGACACTGAGCAGTTCTTC,CASSSPLAGSDTEQFF
TRBD1,TRBJ1-1,TRBV18,many,TGTGCCAGCTCACCGACCGGGATCGGACAGGGGGGAGGCGAGGCTTTCTTT,CASSPTGIGQGGGEAFF
TRBD2,TRBJ2-6,TRBV6-5,NA,TGTGCCAGCAGTTTACGGACTAGCGGCGTTAGTGCCAACGTCCTGACTTTC,CASSLRTSGVSANVLTF